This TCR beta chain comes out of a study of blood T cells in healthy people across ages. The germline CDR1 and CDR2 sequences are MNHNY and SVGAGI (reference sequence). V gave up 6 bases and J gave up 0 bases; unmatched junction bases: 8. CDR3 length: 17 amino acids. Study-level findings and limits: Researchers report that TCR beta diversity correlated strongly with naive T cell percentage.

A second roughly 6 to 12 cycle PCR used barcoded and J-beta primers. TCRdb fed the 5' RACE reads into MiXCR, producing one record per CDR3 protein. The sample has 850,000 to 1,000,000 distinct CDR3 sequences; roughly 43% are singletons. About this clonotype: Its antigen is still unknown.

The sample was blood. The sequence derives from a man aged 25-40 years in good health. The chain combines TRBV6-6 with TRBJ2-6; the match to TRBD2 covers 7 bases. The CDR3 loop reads CASRASGAFSGANVLTF. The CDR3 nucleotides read TGTGCCAGCAGAGCCAGCGGGGCCTTCTCTGGGGCCAACGTCCTGACTTTC.